The 12 T cell receptor beta chains in this list originate from one sample, sequenced in a study of cytomegalovirus exposure and HLA in healthy donors. The study ran its PCR with 60 Vbeta and 13 Jbeta primers. Using immunoSEQ multiplex PCR, the repertoire was profiled, and TCRdb retains in-frame clones only, with some absent. The sample yields over 100,000 clones, about 80% seen once. Sequencing was carried out using PBMCs. These receptors were obtained from a human donor in good health.

The chain uses TRBV7-3 and TRBJ2-2; D is possibly TRBD2 (6 bases). V dropped 6 bases and J dropped 4 bases, with 18 bases sitting between them. Germline V gene lookup returns CDR1 SGHTA and CDR2 FQGTGA. The CDR3 consists of 16 residues. In nucleotides, the CDR3 is TGTGCCAGCAGTCCCCGTTTACGGGGGAGCACCGGGGAGCTGTTTTTT. Translating it yields CASSPRLRGSTGELFF.

This sequence joins TRBV2 and TRBJ2-3; D might be TRBD2 (5 bases). The CDR3 totals 13 residues. V was pared by 4 bases and J by 10 bases, with 15 bases between. Germline loops: CDR1 SNHLY, CDR2 FYNNEI. The CDR3 here is CASSGTSVGAQYF. In DNA form, the CDR3 reads TGTGCCAGCAGTGGGACGTCCGTGGGAGCGCAGTATTTT.

The chain combines TRBV19 with TRBJ2-1; D is uncertain. This CDR3 is built from 13 residues. Germline CDR1 is LNHDA and CDR2 is SQIVND (reference sequence). Trimming took 1 base from V and 6 from J, leaving 7 bases between them. The CDR3 reads CASSIVLLNEQFF. In DNA form, the CDR3 reads TGTGCCAGTAGTATAGTACTACTCAATGAGCAGTTCTTC.

The chain recombines TRBV29-1 with TRBJ1-2; 9 positions match TRBD1. The germline V gene encodes CDR1 SQVTM and CDR2 ANQGSEA. V was clipped by 5 bases and J by 5 bases; unmatched bases: 3. The length of the CDR3 is 12 residues. The CDR3 here is CSVSTGGYGYTF. The CDR3 region has the DNA TGCAGCGTTTCGACAGGGGGATATGGCTACACCTTC.

The rearrangement joins TRBV29-1 to TRBJ1-5; D is perhaps TRBD1 (5 bases). CDR3 size: 12 residues. The V gene's germline CDR1 is SQVTM and CDR2 ANQGSEA. Trimming removed 0 bases at V and 7 bases at J, with 7 bases between. CDR3 region: CSVEDGGQPQHF. The CDR3 DNA is TGCAGCGTTGAAGATGGGGGGCAGCCCCAGCATTTT.

The chain is built from TRBV10-2 and TRBJ2-2, with D tentatively TRBD2 (5 bases). Between the trimmed V and J ends, which lost 6 bases and 5 bases, there was a span of 7 bases. Germline V gene sequence: CDR1 WSHSY, CDR2 SAAADI. The CDR3 consists of 12 residues. CDR3 nucleotide sequence: TGCGCCAGCAGAGCGGATACCGGGGAGCTGTTTTTT. It translates to CASRADTGELFF.

This chain links TRBV6-5 with TRBJ1-1; a weak D match, TRBD1 (6 bases). V shed 0 bases and J shed 6 bases, with 11 bases lying between them. This CDR3 spans 14 amino acids. Germline V gives CDR1 MNHEY, CDR2 SVGAGI. The CDR3 reads CASSYSQGVSEAFF. CDR3 nucleotides: TGTGCCAGCAGTTACTCACAGGGAGTCTCTGAAGCTTTCTTT.

The chain links TRBV5-6 to TRBJ2-1, with D maybe TRBD2 (5 bases). The CDR3 totals 16 residues. Trimming left V 0 bases short and J 6 bases short, with 16 bases between. From germline, CDR1 is SGHDT and CDR2 YYEEEE. In DNA form, the CDR3 reads TGTGCCAGCAGCTTGGCGGGTTCGGGGTGGGGCAATGAGCAGTTCTTC. This encodes CASSLAGSGWGNEQFF.

This chain joins TRBV6-5 and TRBJ1-2; TRBD1 matches at 11 bases. Germline CDR1 is MNHEY and CDR2 is SVGAGI. The ends lost 6 bases at V and 10 bases at J; junction bases unmatched: 7. CDR3 length: 13 amino acids. CDR3 bases: TGTGCCAGCAGATATGGACAGGGGGCGGACTACACCTTC. Encoded protein: CASRYGQGADYTF.

The V and J genes are TRBV18 and TRBJ1-5, with unresolved D. The CDR3 contains 15 residues. V was pared by 0 bases and J by 0 bases, with 6 bases between. Germline V gene data show CDR1 as KGHSH and CDR2 as LQKENI. The CDR3 loop is CASSPPGSSNQPQHF. The CDR3 nucleotides are TGTGCCAGCTCACCACCGGGGAGTAGCAATCAGCCCCAGCATTTT.

The rearrangement joins TRBV9 to TRBJ2-3, with TRBD2 matching over 9 bases. V was clipped by 2 bases and J by 0 bases; unmatched bases: 7. Germline V CDR1 and CDR2: SGDLS, YYNGEE. The CDR3 runs to 17 residues. The CDR3 region is CASSVDLLAGSTDTQYF. The CDR3 region has the DNA TGTGCCAGCAGCGTCGACTTACTAGCGGGCAGCACAGATACGCAGTATTTT.

The chain is built from TRBV5-1 and TRBJ2-6, with 10 bases fitting TRBD1. The CDR3 runs 17 residues. The V segment lost 4 bases and the J segment 0 bases; nucleotides outside the gene matches: 4. From germline, CDR1 is SGHRS and CDR2 YFSETQ. The CDR3 loop is CASSDGQGGSGANVLTF. The CDR3 DNA follows: TGCGCCAGCAGCGACGGACAGGGGGGCTCTGGGGCCAACGTCCTGACTTTC. The entire variable domain, with the rest obtained from reference TRBV5-1 and TRBJ2-6, is as follows: KAGVTQTPRYLIKTRGQQVTLSCSPISGHRSVSWYQQTPGQGLQFLFEYFSETQRNKGNFPGRFSGRQFSNSRSEMNVSTLELGDSALYLCASSDGQGGSGANVLTFGAGSRLTVL.